This T cell receptor beta chain appears in the sequencing data of a study of response to subunit inactivated influenza vaccine. A single record per CDR3 protein comes from TCRdb applying MiXCR to the RT-PCR reads. The sample contains approximately 520,000 distinct CDR3 sequences, 16% of which appear only once. This clonotype has more than one count but fewer than ten. The TCR was taken from a man in his fifties or sixties who received an inactivated influenza vaccine. The source material was CD4+ T cells sorted from PBMCs, sampled less than 30 months after vaccination.

CDR3 region: CASSLAPPVEGEQFF. The DNA of the CDR3 is TGTGCCAGCAGTTTAGCCCCCCCAGTGGAGGGTGAGCAGTTCTTC. The chain combines TRBV12-3 or TRBV12-4 with TRBJ2-1; possibly TRBD2 for D (6 bases). With 0 bases removed from V and 9 bases from J, the gap between germline ends came to 15 bases. The CDR3 is 15 amino acids.